The rows below give T cell receptor beta chains drawn from one sample of a study of PD-L1 blockade in urothelial cancer. The method was immunoSEQ multiplex PCR; TCRdb's version includes in-frame clones alone and lacks a portion of them. Altogether some 56,000 clones are present, approximately 88% being singletons, with the ten largest covering approximately 1.4%. Specimen: PBMCs, collected around atezolizumab (anti-PD-L1) treatment. The receptors here all came from a middle-aged man with urothelial cancer. CDR3s include the opening cysteine and the closing phenylalanine or tryptophan.

CDR3 length	V gene	J gene	CDR3 protein
14	TRBV19	TRBJ1-1	CASSINRANTEAFF
14	TRBV11-1	TRBJ1-3	CASSTRGTGNTIYF
16	TRBV27	TRBJ1-1	CASNRGLGWMNTEAFF
12	TRBV2	-	CARSDRNYEQYF
14	TRBV27	TRBJ2-5	CASSSVQGRETQYF
15	TRBV29-1	TRBJ1-4	CSVRQGASTNEKLFF
16	TRBV11-3	TRBJ2-1	CASSAGLAGGPDEQFF
13	TRBV2	TRBJ2-7	CASSRGQGYEQYF
14	TRBV6-5	TRBJ1-2	CASSSTTVFYGYTF
12	TRBV9	TRBJ2-7	CASGQGAYEQYF
15	TRBV7-2	TRBJ2-5	CASSLEGRKQETQYF
15	TRBV9	TRBJ1-5	CASSGQGWDNQPQHF
15	TRBV4-3	TRBJ1-5	CASSQGRDRGQPQHF